The entry below gives a single TCR beta chain sequence along with its context. Antigen specificity is unknown. The CDR3 loop spans 16 amino acids. Per the germline V gene, CDR1 is DFQATT and CDR2 is SNEGSKA (reference sequence). V was pared by 1 base and J by 4 bases, with 16 bases between. The data belong to a study of T-cell memory formation after mild COVID-19. Study observations and caveats: Researchers report contracting CD4+ clones mostly in CM and EM, with CD8+ clones in EMRA. Pre-infection memory already had some responding clones, implying cross-reactive memory joined.

From 5'RACE with constant-segment primers came TCR alpha and TCR beta cDNA libraries that carried sample barcodes and UMIs. TCRdb re-called the 5' RACE reads with MiXCR, one entry per CDR3 protein. The top ten clones hold around 12% of a sample with roughly 600,000 distinct CDR3 sequences, under 20% of them seen once. This sequence originates from an adult woman who had mild COVID-19 (a few samples of this study predate the infection). Cell type and time point are not known. This chain uses TRBV20-1 with TRBJ2-2; tentative D call: TRBD1 (6 bases). Sequencing was carried out using PBMCs or a T cell subset sorted from them (not recorded which). CDR3 coding DNA: TGCAGTGCTAGAGTTCCGATTCGAGGGGGCACCGGGGAGCTGTTTTTT. Amino acids: CSARVPIRGGTGELFF.